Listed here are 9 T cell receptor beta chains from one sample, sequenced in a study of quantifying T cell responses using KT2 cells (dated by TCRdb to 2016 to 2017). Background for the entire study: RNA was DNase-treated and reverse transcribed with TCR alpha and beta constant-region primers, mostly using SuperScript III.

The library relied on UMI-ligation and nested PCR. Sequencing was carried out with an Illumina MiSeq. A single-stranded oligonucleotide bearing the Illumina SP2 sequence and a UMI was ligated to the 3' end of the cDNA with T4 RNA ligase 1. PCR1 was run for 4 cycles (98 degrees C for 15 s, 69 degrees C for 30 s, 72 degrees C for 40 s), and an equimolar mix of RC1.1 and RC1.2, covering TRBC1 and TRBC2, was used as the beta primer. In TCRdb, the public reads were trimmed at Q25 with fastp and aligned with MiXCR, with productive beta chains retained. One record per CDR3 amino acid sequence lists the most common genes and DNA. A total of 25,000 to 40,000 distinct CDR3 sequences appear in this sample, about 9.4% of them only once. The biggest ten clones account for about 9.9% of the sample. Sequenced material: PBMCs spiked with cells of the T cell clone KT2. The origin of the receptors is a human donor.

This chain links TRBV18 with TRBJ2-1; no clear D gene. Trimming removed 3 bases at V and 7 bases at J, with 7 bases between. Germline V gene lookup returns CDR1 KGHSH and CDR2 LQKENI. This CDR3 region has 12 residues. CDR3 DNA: TGTGCCAGCTCACCCCCCTTTAATGAGCAGTTCTTC. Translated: CASSPPFNEQFF. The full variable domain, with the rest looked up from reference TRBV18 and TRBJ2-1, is NAGVMQNPRHLVRRRGQEARLRCSPMKGHSHVYWYRQLPEEGLKFMVYLQKENIIDESGMPKERFSAEFPKEGPSILRIQQVVRGDSAAYFCASSPPFNEQFFGPGTRLTVL.

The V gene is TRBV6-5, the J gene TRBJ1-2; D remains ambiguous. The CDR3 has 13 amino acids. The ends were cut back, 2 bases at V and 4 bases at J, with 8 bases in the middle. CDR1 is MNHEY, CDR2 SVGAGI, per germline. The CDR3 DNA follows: TGTGCCAGCAGTTACCAGGACGGCTATGGCTACACCTTC. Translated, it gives CASSYQDGYGYTF.

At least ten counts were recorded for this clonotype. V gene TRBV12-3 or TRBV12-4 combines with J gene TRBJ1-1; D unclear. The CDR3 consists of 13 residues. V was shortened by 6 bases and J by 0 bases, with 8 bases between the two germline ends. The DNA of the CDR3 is TGTGCCAGCAGCCGAGACATGAACACTGAAGCTTTCTTT. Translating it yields CASSRDMNTEAFF.

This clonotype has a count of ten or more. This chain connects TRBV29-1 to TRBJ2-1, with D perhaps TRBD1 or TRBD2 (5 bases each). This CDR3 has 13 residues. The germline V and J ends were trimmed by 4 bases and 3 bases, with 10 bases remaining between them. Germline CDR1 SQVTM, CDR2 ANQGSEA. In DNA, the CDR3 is TGCAGCGTTGTAACGGGGCTCTACAATGAGCAGTTCTTC. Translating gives CSVVTGLYNEQFF.

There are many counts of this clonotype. The CDR3 nucleotides are TGCAGCGTTGAAGATCTGTCGACAGCGGCTTTCTTT. Its protein is CSVEDLSTAAFF. The rearrangement links TRBV29-1 to TRBJ1-1; perhaps TRBD1 as D (5 bases). Trimming pared 0 bases from V and 11 bases from J, leaving 13 bases between. This CDR3 is built from 12 residues. Germline V gene sequence: CDR1 SQVTM, CDR2 ANQGSEA. The whole variable domain, filled in from reference TRBV29-1 and TRBJ1-1, reads SAVISQKPSRDICQRGTSLTIQCQVDSQVTMMFWYRQQPGQSLTLIATANQGSEATYESGFVIDKFPISRPNLTFSTLTVSNMSPEDSSIYLCSVEDLSTAAFFGQGTRLTVV.

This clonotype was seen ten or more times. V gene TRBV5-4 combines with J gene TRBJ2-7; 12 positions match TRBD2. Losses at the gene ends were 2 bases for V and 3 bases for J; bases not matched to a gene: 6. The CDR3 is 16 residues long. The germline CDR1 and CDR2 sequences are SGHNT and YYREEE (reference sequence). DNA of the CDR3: TGTGCCAGCAGCTTAAGGTTGACTAGCGGGAGCTACGAGCAGTACTTC. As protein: CASSLRLTSGSYEQYF.

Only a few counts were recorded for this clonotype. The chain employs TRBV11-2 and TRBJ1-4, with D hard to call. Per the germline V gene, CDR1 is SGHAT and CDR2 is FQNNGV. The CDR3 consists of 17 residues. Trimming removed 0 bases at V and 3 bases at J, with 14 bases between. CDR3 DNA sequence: TGTGCCAGCAGCTTAGACCCTCTGGAGTTGGCTAATGAAAAACTGTTTTTT. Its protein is CASSLDPLELANEKLFF.

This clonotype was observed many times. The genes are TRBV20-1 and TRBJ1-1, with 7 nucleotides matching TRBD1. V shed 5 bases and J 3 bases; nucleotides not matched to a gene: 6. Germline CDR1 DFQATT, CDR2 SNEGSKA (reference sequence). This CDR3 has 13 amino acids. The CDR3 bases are TGCAGTGCTCGACTTGGGACAGACACTGAAGCTTTCTTT. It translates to CSARLGTDTEAFF.

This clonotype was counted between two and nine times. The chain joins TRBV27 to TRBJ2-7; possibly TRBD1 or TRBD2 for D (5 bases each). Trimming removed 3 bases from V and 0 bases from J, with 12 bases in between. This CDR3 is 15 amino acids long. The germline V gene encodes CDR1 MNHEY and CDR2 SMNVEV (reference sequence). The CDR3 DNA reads TGTGCCAGCAGTTTCGGGACGTCTAGCTCCTACGAGCAGTACTTC. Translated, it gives CASSFGTSSSYEQYF.